Listed here are 13 T cell receptor beta chains from one sample, sequenced in a study of CD8 T cells in ankylosing spondylitis. Study results and limitations: A TCR beta motif of several highly homologous variants seemed to mark ankylosing spondylitis blood.

Each CDR3 protein gets one entry after TCRdb re-called the 5' RACE reads with MiXCR. The sample shows roughly 370,000 distinct CDR3 sequences, approximately 20% of them seen only once. For these TCRs, the target antigens are not known. Sequencing was carried out using blood, either unsorted or a sorted T cell fraction (not recorded which). The receptor source for this set is a male donor with ankylosing spondylitis.

Only a few counts were recorded for this clonotype. This chain uses TRBV6-2 or TRBV6-3 with TRBJ2-5, with 10 bases lining up with TRBD2. Trimming cost V 7 bases and J 1 base; bases outside gene matches: 3. Germline CDR1 and CDR2: MNHEY and SVGEGT. The CDR3 spans 14 residues. In DNA form, the CDR3 reads TGTGCCAGCATACGGACTAGCGGCCAAGAGACCCAGTACTTC. Translated: CASIRTSGQETQYF.

This clonotype was observed a handful of times. One end of the junction fails to match germline, which may point to a read error. The chain combines TRBV10-3 with TRBJ2-7; the D gene is possibly TRBD2 (6 bases). This CDR3 comprises 14 residues. The germline V gene encodes CDR1 ENHRY and CDR2 SYGVKD. In nucleotides, the CDR3 is TGTGCCATCAGCGAGTTCCGGGGGACCTACGAGCAGTACTTC. Residues: CAISEFRGTYEQYF.

This clonotype was seen at least ten times. The chain is built from TRBV10-3 and TRBJ2-1; 7 bases are shared with TRBD2. The ends lost 0 bases at V and 3 bases at J; junction bases unmatched: 5. There are 16 residues in the CDR3. Germline-derived CDR1 and CDR2 are ENHRY and SYGVKD. CDR3 loop: CAISESGGSGYNEQFF. CDR3 nucleotides: TGTGCCATCAGTGAGTCAGGCGGGAGCGGCTACAATGAGCAGTTCTTC.

This clonotype was picked up many times. The V call is TRBV18, the J call TRBJ2-1, with D unclear. Trimming shortened V by 3 bases and J by 6 bases, and 9 bases separated the two germline ends. CDR1 is KGHSH, CDR2 LQKENI, per germline. There are 13 residues in the CDR3. For the CDR3, the DNA is TGTGCCAGCTCACCCTATTTCAGCAATGAGCAGTTCTTC. Its protein product is CASSPYFSNEQFF. The full variable domain, completed using reference TRBV18 and TRBJ2-1, is NAGVMQNPRHLVRRRGQEARLRCSPMKGHSHVYWYRQLPEEGLKFMVYLQKENIIDESGMPKERFSAEFPKEGPSILRIQQVVRGDSAAYFCASSPYFSNEQFFGPGTRLTVL.

The rearrangement joins TRBV12-3 or TRBV12-4 to TRBJ2-7, with TRBD2 matching 12 bases. This CDR3 is 17 amino acids long. V trimming: 6 bases; J trimming: 3 bases; junction bases outside the gene matches: 12. The CDR3: CASSWASGTSGLYEQYF. The DNA of the CDR3 is TGTGCCAGCAGCTGGGCCTCCGGGACTAGCGGGCTCTACGAGCAGTACTTC.

This clonotype turned up a few times. The rearrangement joins TRBV4-1 to TRBJ1-1; no reliable D call. Trimming pared 4 bases from V and 5 bases from J, leaving 14 bases between. Germline V lookup: CDR1 MGHRA, CDR2 YSYEKL. The length of the CDR3 is 14 residues. CDR3 DNA sequence: TGCGCCAGCAGCCCCCCAACGGATTGGACTGAAGCTTTCTTT. As protein: CASSPPTDWTEAFF.

In this sample, this clonotype turned up a few times. The CDR3 DNA is TGTGCCAGCAGTTTCAGCGGACCTCCCTACAATGAGCAGTTCTTC. This encodes CASSFSGPPYNEQFF. The chain uses TRBV27 and TRBJ2-1, with D perhaps matching TRBD2 (5 bases). Per the germline V gene, CDR1 is MNHEY and CDR2 is SMNVEV (reference sequence). V dropped 3 bases and J dropped 2 bases, with 11 bases sitting between them. CDR3 length: 15 residues.

This chain's CDR3 is CASSEWSGSYEQYF. For the CDR3, the DNA is TGTGCCAGCAGTGAATGGAGTGGCTCCTACGAGCAGTACTTC. The chain combines TRBV25-1 with TRBJ2-7; D unclear. Germline-derived CDR1 and CDR2 are MGHDK and SYGVNS. V was pared by 1 base and J by 0 bases, with 7 bases between. The CDR3 has 14 amino acids.

The chain joins TRBV28 to TRBJ2-7, with D possibly called TRBD1 or TRBD2 (5 bases each). The V gene's germline CDR1 is MDHEN and CDR2 SYDVKM. This CDR3 region has 11 residues. The CDR3 nucleotides are TGTGTACGCGAGGGGTCCTACGAGCAGTACTTC. Its translation is CVREGSYEQYF. The whole variable domain, filled in from reference TRBV28 and TRBJ2-7, reads DVKVTQSSRYLVKRTGEKVFLECVQDMDHENMFWYRQDPGLGLRLIYFSYDVKMKEKGDIPEGYSVSREKKERFSLILESASTNQTSMYLCVREGSYEQYFGPGTRLTVT.

The chain uses TRBV7-9 and TRBJ2-2; D gene uncertain. From germline, CDR1 is SEHNR and CDR2 FQNEAQ (reference sequence). V lost 1 base, J lost 3 bases, and 9 bases lay in between. CDR3 size: 15 residues. CDR3 sequence reads: CASSLGRVDTGELFF. The CDR3 DNA is TGTGCCAGCAGCTTAGGTCGCGTGGACACCGGGGAGCTGTTTTTT.

This clonotype was counted only a few times. The rearrangement uses TRBV12-3 or TRBV12-4 and TRBJ2-3; TRBD2 agrees at 13 bases. Trimming took 4 bases from V and 0 from J; bases not matched to a gene: 10. This CDR3 contains 19 residues. CDR3 bases: TGTGCCAGCAGTTGGAGGGGACTAGCGGGACTATCTAGCACAGATACGCAGTATTTT. Amino acids: CASSWRGLAGLSSTDTQYF.

This clonotype was found once. V usage is TRBV4-1 and J usage is TRBJ2-3, with TRBD2 matching 10 bases. The germline V gene encodes CDR1 MGHRA and CDR2 YSYEKL. The CDR3 spans 18 residues. Unmatched junction bases numbered 13, after V lost 3 bases and J lost 4 bases. DNA of the CDR3: TGCGCCAGCAGCCATACAAGATCGGCTAGCGGGAGAGCAGATACGCAGTATTTT. Translating gives CASSHTRSASGRADTQYF.

This clonotype showed up just a few times. The gene calls are TRBV25-1 and TRBJ2-7; 7 nucleotides line up with TRBD1. Germline values: CDR1 MGHDK, CDR2 SYGVNS. Trimming cost V 6 bases and J 3 bases; bases outside gene matches: 5. The CDR3 is made up of 13 amino acids. The CDR3 region has the DNA TGTGCCAGCAGCAGACAGGGATACTACGAGCAGTACTTC. Amino acid sequence: CASSRQGYYEQYF.